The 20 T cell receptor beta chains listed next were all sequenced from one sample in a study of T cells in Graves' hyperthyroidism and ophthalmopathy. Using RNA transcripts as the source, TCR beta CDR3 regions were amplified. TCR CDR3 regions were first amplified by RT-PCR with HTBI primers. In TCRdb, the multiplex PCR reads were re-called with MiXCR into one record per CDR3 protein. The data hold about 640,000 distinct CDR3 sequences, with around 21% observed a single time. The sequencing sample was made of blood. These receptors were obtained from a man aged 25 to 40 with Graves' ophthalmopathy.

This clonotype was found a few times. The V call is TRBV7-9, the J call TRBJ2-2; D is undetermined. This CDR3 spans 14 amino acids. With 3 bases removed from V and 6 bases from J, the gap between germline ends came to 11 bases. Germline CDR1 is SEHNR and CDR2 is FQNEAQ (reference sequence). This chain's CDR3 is CASSLRPGPGELFF. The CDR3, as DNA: TGTGCCAGCAGCTTGCGGCCCGGGCCCGGGGAGCTGTTTTTT.

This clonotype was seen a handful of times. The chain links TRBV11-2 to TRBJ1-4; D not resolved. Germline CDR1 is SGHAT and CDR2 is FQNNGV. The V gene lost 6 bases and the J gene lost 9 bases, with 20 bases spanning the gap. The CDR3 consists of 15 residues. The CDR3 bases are TGTGCCAGCAGTCAAAGATCGCAGGTCGGCCAAAAACTGTTTTTT. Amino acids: CASSQRSQVGQKLFF.

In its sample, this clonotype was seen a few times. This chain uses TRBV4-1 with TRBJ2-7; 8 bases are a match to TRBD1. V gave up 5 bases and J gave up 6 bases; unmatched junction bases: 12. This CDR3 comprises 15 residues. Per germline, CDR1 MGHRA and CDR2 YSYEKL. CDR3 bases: TGCGCCAGCAGCAGCATAAGGACAGGGTTTTCCGAGCAGTACTTC. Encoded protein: CASSSIRTGFSEQYF.

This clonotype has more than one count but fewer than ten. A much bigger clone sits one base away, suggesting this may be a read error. The CDR3 loop reads CASSATEAEQYF. As DNA, the CDR3 is TGTGCCAGCAGCGCGACAGAGGCCGAGCAGTACTTC. V and J are TRBV13 and TRBJ2-7; TRBD1 is a possible D gene (5 bases). This CDR3 is built from 12 residues. V lost 5 bases, J lost 6 bases, and 11 bases lay in between. Germline V gene sequence: CDR1 PRHDT, CDR2 FYEKMQ (reference sequence). Looking up the rest from reference TRBV13 and TRBJ2-7 gives the full variable domain: AAGVIQSPRHLIKEKRETATLKCYPIPRHDTVYWYQQGPGQDPQFLISFYEKMQSDKGSIPDRFSAQQFSDYHSELNMSSLELGDSALYFCASSATEAEQYFGPGTRLTVT.

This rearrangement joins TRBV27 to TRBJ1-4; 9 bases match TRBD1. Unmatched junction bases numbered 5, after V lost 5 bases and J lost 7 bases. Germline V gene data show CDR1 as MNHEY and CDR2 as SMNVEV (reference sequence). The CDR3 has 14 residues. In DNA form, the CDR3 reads TGTGCCAGCAGTCTGACAGGGGGGCGTGAAAAACTGTTTTTT. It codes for CASSLTGGREKLFF.

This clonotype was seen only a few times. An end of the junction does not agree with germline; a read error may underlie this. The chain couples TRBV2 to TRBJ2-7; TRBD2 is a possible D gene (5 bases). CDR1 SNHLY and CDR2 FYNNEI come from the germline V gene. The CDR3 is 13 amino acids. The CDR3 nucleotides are TGTGCCAGCAGGGAAGGACTTGCCTACGAGCAGTACTTC. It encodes CASREGLAYEQYF.

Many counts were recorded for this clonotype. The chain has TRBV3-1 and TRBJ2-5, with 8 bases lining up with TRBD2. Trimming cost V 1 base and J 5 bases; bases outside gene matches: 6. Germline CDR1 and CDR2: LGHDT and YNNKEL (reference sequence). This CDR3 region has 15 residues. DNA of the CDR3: TGTGCCAGCAGCCAAGGGCCAGCGGGAGTTGAGACCCAGTACTTC. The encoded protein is CASSQGPAGVETQYF.

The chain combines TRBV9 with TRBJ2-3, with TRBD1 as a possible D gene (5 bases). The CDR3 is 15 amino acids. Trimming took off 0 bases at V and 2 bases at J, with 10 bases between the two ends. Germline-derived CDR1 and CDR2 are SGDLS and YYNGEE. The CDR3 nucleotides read TGTGCCAGCAGCGTAGCAGGGCTACCCACAGATACGCAGTATTTT. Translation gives CASSVAGLPTDTQYF.

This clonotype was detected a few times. The CDR3, as DNA: TGCGCCAGCAGCCACGGACAGGGAGGCTACACCTTC. This translates into CASSHGQGGYTF. The rearrangement uses TRBV4-3 and TRBJ1-2; 8 bases align to TRBD1. Losses at the gene ends were 3 bases for V and 8 bases for J; bases not matched to a gene: 2. This CDR3 comprises 12 residues. Germline V gene sequence: CDR1 LGHNA, CDR2 YSLEER.

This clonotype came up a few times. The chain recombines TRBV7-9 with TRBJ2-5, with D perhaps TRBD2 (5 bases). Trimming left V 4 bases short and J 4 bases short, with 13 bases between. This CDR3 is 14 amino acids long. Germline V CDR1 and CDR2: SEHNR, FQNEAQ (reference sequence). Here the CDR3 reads CASSSGIRGETQYF. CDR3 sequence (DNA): TGTGCCAGCAGCTCCGGGATCCGGGGAGAGACCCAGTACTTC.

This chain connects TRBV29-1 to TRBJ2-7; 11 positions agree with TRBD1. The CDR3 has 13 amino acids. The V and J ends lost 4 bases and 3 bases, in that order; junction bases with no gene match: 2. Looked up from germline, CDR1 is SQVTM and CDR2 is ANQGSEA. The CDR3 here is CSVVGTGGYEQYF. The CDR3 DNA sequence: TGCAGCGTTGTAGGGACAGGGGGCTACGAGCAGTACTTC.

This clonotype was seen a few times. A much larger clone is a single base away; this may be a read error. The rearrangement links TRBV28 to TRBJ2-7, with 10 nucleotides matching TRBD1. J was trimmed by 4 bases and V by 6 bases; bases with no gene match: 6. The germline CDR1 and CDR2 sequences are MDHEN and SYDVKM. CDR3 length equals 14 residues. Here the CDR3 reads CASRTGTGEYEQYF. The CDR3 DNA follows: TGTGCCAGCAGGACCGGGACAGGGGAGTACGAGCAGTACTTC.

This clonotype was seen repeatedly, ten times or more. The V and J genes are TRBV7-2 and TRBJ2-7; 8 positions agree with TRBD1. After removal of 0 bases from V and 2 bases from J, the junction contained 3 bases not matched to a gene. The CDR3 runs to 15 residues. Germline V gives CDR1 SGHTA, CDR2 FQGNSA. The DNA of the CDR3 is TGTGCCAGCAGCTTAGCGAGGACAGGGACCTACGAGCAGTACTTC. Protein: CASSLARTGTYEQYF.

CDR3 bases: TGTGCCAGCAGTGAACTTGACAGGGGCACTGAAGCTTTCTTT. Translating gives CASSELDRGTEAFF. The rearrangement links TRBV6-1 to TRBJ1-1; 8 bases line up with TRBD1. V lost 2 bases, J lost 4 bases, and 3 bases stayed unmatched. This CDR3 contains 14 residues. The V gene's germline CDR1 is MNHNS and CDR2 SASEGT.

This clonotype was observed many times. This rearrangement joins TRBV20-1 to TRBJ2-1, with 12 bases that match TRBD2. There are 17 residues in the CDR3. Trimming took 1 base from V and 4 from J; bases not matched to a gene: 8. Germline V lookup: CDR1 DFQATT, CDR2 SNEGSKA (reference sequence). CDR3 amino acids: CSARVQGLAGRYNEQFF. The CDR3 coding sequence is TGCAGTGCTAGAGTCCAGGGACTAGCGGGTCGGTACAATGAGCAGTTCTTC.

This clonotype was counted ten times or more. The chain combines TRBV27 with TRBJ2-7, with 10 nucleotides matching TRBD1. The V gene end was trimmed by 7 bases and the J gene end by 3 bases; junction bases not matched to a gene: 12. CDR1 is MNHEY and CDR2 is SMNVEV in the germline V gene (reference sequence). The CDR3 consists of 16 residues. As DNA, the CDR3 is TGTGCCAGCACCGCGATGACAGGGGGCAAAGGCTACGAGCAGTACTTC. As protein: CASTAMTGGKGYEQYF.

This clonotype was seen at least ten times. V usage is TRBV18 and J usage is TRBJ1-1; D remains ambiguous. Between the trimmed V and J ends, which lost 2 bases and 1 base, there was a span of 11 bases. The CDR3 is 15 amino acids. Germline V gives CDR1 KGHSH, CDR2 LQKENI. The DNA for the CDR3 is TGTGCCAGCTCACCAACGACTCGGACGAACACTGAAGCTTTCTTT. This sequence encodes CASSPTTRTNTEAFF.

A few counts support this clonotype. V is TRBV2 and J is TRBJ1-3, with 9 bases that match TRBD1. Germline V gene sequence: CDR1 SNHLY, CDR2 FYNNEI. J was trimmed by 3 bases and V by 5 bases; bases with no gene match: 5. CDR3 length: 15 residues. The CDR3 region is CASSPQGARGNTIYF. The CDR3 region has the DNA TGTGCCAGCAGTCCACAGGGGGCGCGTGGAAACACCATATATTTT.

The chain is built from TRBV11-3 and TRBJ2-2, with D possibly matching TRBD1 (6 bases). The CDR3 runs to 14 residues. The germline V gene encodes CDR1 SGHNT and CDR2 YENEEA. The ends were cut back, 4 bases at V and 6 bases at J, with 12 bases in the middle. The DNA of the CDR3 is TGTGCCAGCAGCTCAGACAGGTTATCCGGGGAGCTGTTTTTT. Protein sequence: CASSSDRLSGELFF.

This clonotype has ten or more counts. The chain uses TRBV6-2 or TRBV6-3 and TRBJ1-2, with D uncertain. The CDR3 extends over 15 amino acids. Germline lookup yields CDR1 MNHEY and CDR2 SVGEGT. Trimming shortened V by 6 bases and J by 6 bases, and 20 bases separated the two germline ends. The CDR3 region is CASSLKGYILDGYTF. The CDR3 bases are TGTGCCAGCAGCCTCAAAGGGTACATCCTGGATGGCTACACCTTC.